What follows are 9 T cell receptor beta chains derived from one specimen sequenced in a study of OX40 agonist ivuxolimab in advanced cancers. TCRdb keeps only in-frame clones here, not all; method: immunoSEQ multiplex PCR. The table includes about 26,000 clones, around four fifths detected once. The specimen was CD4+ or CD8+ T cells sorted from blood, collected in a trial of the OX40 agonist ivuxolimab. The receptors here all came from an adult with an advanced solid tumor such as melanoma, head and neck, liver or kidney cancer.

This chain connects TRBV7-9 to TRBJ2-1; D might be TRBD2 (5 bases). Germline V gene lookup returns CDR1 SEHNR and CDR2 FQNEAQ (reference sequence). CDR3 length equals 12 residues. The V end lost 4 bases, the J end lost 6 bases, and 7 bases lay between the germline ends. In nucleotides, the CDR3 is TGTGCCAGCAGCTCGGACTTCAATGAGCAGTTCTTC. Its translation: CASSSDFNEQFF.

This rearrangement joins TRBV11-3 to TRBJ2-2; 10 bases fit TRBD2. Germline loops: CDR1 SGHNT, CDR2 YENEEA. Unmatched junction bases numbered 3, after V lost 4 bases and J lost 7 bases. This CDR3 comprises 14 residues. For the CDR3, the DNA is TGTGCCAGCAGCTCGGGACTAGCGATCGGGGAGCTGTTTTTT. The encoded protein is CASSSGLAIGELFF.

The chain joins TRBV6-5 to TRBJ1-3; 7 bases fit TRBD1. The J segment lost 3 bases and the V segment lost 5 bases, leaving 7 bases of the junction unmatched. The CDR3 has 15 residues. Per germline, CDR1 MNHEY and CDR2 SVGAGI. CDR3 region: CASSQTGTSGNTIYF. The CDR3 DNA reads TGTGCCAGCAGTCAGACAGGGACGAGTGGAAACACCATATATTTT.

The chain joins TRBV6-1 to TRBJ2-1; possible D gene TRBD1, 7 bases. The CDR3 totals 17 residues. With 0 bases removed from V and 8 bases from J, the gap between germline ends came to 20 bases. Germline V gene lookup returns CDR1 MNHNS and CDR2 SASEGT. The CDR3 DNA reads TGTGCCAGCAGTGAAGCGCTTAATCGGCCCAGGGGGGATGAGCAGTTCTTC. This codes for CASSEALNRPRGDEQFF.

The rearrangement uses TRBV7-8 and TRBJ1-5; no clear D gene. Trimming removed 1 base from V and 2 bases from J, with 15 bases in between. Germline values: CDR1 SGHVS, CDR2 FQNEAQ. There are 17 residues in the CDR3. CDR3 sequence reads: CASSLVVRTGGNQPQHF. The CDR3 nucleotides are TGTGCCAGCAGCTTAGTGGTTAGAACCGGGGGCAATCAGCCCCAGCATTTT.

The sample holds one count of this clone. V gene TRBV11-2 combines with J gene TRBJ1-1; 8 nucleotides agree with TRBD1. Germline-derived CDR1 and CDR2 are SGHAT and FQNNGV. The CDR3 is 16 amino acids. V lost 4 bases to trimming and J lost 1 base; unmatched junction nucleotides: 8. CDR3 in DNA: TGTGCCAGCAGCTCAGGACAGGGTGCGGGGAACACTGAAGCTTTCTTT. It codes for CASSSGQGAGNTEAFF. Filled out from reference TRBV11-2 and TRBJ1-1, the complete variable domain reads EAGVAQSPRYKIIEKRQSVAFWCNPISGHATLYWYQQILGQGPKLLIQFQNNGVVDDSQLPKDRFSAERLKGVDSTLKIQPAKLEDSAVYLCASSSGQGAGNTEAFFGQGTRLTVV.

J is TRBJ2-5 and V is TRBV10-2; weak D call: TRBD2 (6 bases). Trimming pared 2 bases from V and 2 bases from J, leaving 9 bases between. This CDR3 has 14 amino acids. The V gene's germline CDR1 is WSHSY and CDR2 SAAADI. The CDR3 bases are TGCGCCAGCAGTGAGGTAGCGGAGCAAGAGACCCAGTACTTC. It specifies CASSEVAEQETQYF.

This clone came up a few times. This sequence joins TRBV4-2 and TRBJ2-7; D assignment may be TRBD1 or TRBD2 (7 bases each). CDR3 length equals 10 residues. From germline, CDR1 is LGHNA and CDR2 YNFKEQ. Trimming pared 10 bases from V and 6 bases from J, leaving 10 bases between. CDR3: CATRGGEQYF. In DNA form, the CDR3 reads TGTGCCACCAGGGGGGGCGAGCAGTACTTC.

CDR3 protein: CASSNMAQKETQYF. The CDR3 DNA reads as TGTGCCAGCAGCAACATGGCCCAAAAAGAGACCCAGTACTTC. V and J are TRBV21-1 and TRBJ2-5; TRBD1, the table's D call, was not compared with the DNA. TRBV21-1 counts as a pseudogene. CDR3 size: 14 residues.